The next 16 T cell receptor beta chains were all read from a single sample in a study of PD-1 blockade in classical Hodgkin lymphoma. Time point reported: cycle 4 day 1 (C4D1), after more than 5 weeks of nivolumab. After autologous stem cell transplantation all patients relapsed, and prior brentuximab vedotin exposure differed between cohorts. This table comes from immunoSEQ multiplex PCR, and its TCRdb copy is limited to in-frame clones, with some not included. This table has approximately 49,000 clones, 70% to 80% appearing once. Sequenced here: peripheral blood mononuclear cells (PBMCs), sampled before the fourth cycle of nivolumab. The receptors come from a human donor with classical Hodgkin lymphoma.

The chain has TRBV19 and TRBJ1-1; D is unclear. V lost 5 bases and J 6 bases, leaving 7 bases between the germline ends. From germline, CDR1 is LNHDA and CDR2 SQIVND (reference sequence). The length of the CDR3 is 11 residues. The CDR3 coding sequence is TGTGCCAGTAGTTGGGCCGCTGAAGCTTTCTTT. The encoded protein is CASSWAAEAFF.

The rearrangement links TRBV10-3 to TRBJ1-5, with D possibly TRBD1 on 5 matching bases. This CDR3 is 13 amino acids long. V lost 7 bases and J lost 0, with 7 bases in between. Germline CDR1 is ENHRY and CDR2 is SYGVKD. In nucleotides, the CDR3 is TGTGCCATCACGGGGGATAGCAATCAGCCCCAGCATTTT. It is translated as CAITGDSNQPQHF.

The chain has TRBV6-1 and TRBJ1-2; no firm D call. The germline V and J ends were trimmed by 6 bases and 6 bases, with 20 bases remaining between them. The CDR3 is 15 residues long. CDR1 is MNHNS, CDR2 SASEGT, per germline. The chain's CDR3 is CASRAVYSGMDGYTF. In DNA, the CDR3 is TGTGCCAGCAGGGCAGTGTACAGTGGGATGGATGGCTACACCTTC.

The chain's CDR3 is CASSGGPGEQYF. CDR3 in DNA: TGTGCCAGTTCGGGAGGGCCGGGTGAGCAGTACTTC. The chain joins TRBV19 to TRBJ2-7; 8 bases align to TRBD2. CDR1 and CDR2 (germline): LNHDA, SQIVND (reference sequence). CDR3 length: 12 residues. With 8 bases clipped from V and 7 bases from J, the junction kept 7 bases outside the gene matches.

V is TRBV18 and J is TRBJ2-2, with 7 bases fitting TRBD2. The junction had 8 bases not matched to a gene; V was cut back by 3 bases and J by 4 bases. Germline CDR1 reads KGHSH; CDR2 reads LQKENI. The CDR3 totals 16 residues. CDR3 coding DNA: TGTGCCAGCTCACCGACGGGCGGGGGTTCCACCGGGGAGCTGTTTTTT. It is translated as CASSPTGGGSTGELFF.

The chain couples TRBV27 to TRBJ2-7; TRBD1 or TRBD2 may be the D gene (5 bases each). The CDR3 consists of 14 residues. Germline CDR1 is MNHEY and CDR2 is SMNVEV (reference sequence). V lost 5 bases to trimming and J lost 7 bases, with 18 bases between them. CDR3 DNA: TGTGCCAGCAGTGTACGGTGGGACGGCTCAGAGCAGTACTTC. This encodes CASSVRWDGSEQYF.

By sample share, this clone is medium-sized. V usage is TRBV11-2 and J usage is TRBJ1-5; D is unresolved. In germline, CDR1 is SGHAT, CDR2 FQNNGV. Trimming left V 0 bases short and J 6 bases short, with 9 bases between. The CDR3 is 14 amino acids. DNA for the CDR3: TGTGCCAGCAGCTTAGACCAATATGTTCAGCCCCAGCATTTT. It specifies CASSLDQYVQPQHF.

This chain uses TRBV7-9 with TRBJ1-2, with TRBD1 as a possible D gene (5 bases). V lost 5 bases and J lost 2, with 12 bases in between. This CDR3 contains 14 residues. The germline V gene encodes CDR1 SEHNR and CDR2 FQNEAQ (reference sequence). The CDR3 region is CASSPSGGNYGYTF. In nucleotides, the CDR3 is TGTGCCAGCAGCCCTAGTGGGGGAAACTATGGCTACACCTTC.

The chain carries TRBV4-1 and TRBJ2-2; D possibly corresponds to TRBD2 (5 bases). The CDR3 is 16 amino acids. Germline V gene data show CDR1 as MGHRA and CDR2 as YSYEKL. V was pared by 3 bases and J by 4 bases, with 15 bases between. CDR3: CASSHLSGSGTGELFF. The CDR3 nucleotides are TGCGCCAGCAGCCACTTGTCGGGGTCAGGCACCGGGGAGCTGTTTTTT.

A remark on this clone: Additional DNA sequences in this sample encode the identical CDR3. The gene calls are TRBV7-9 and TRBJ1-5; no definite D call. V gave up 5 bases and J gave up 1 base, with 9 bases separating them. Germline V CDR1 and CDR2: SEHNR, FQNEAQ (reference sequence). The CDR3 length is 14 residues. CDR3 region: CASSPTGSNQPQHF. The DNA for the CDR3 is TGTGCCAGCAGCCCCACCGGGAGCAATCAGCCCCAGCATTTT.

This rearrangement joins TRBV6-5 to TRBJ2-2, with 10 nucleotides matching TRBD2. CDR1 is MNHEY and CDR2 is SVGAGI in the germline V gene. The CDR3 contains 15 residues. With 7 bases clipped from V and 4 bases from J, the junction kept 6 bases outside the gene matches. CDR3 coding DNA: TGTGCCAGCATGGGTAGCGGGGGGTTCACCGGGGAGCTGTTTTTT. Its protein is CASMGSGGFTGELFF.

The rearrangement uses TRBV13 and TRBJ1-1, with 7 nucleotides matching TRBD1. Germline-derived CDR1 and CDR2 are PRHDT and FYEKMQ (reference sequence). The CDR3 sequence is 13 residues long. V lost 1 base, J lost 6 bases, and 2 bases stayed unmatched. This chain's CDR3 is CASSLDRGAEAFF. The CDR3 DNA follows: TGTGCCAGCAGCTTAGACAGGGGCGCTGAAGCTTTCTTT.

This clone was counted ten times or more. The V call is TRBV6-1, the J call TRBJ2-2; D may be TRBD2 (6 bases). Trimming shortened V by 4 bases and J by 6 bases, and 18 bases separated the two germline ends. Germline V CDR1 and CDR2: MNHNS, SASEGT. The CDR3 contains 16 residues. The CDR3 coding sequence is TGTGCCAGCAGTGCTGAGCGGGTAGCTTTAGCCGGGGAGCTGTTTTTT. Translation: CASSAERVALAGELFF.

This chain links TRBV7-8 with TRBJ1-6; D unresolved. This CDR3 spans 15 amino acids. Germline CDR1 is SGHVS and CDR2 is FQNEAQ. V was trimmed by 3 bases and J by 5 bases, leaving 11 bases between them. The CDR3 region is CASSFSVGNNSPLHF. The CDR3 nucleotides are TGTGCCAGCAGCTTTTCCGTCGGGAATAATTCACCCCTCCACTTT.

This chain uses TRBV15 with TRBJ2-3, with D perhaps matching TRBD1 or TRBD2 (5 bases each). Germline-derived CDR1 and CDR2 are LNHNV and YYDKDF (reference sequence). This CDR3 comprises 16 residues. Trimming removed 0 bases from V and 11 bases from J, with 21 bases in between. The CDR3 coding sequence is TGTGCCACCAGCAGAGAGGCTAGATCGGGGACGGTCTGGCAGTATTTT. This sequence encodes CATSREARSGTVWQYF.

CDR3 residues: CASSLELRGNNEQFF. The CDR3, as DNA: TGTGCCAGCAGCTTAGAGCTCAGGGGAAACAATGAGCAGTTCTTC. The rearrangement joins TRBV11-2 to TRBJ2-1, with TRBD1 as a possible D gene (6 bases). Per the germline V gene, CDR1 is SGHAT and CDR2 is FQNNGV. V was cut by 0 bases and J by 5 bases, with 11 bases left in between. This CDR3 is built from 15 residues.